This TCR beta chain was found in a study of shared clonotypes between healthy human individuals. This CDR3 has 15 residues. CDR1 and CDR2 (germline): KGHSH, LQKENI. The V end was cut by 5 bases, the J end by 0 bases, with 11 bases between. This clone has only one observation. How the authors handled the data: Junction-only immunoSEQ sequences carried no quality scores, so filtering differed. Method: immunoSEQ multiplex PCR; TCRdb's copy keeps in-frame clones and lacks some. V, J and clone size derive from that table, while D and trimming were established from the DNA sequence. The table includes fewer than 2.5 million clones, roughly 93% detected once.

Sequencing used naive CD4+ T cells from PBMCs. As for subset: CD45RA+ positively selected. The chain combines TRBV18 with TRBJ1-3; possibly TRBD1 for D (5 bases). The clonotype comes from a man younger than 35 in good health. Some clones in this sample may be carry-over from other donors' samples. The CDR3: CASSGTSDSGNTIYF. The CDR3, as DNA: TGTGCCAGCTCAGGGACTTCTGACTCTGGAAACACCATATATTTT.